The TCR beta chain under discussion was sequenced for a study of neurological immune-mediated disorders. This clonotype was observed at least ten times. Time point of the sample: longitudinal time-point 2. J was trimmed by 7 bases and V by 3 bases; bases with no gene match: 4. Germline values: CDR1 SGHRS, CDR2 YFSETQ. The CDR3 has 14 amino acids. TCRdb re-derived calls from the 5' RACE reads in MiXCR, one entry per CDR3 protein. The sample holds about 80,000 distinct CDR3 sequences, 5% to 6% seen once. The sample taken for sequencing was PBMCs. The chain combines TRBV5-1 with TRBJ1-6, with 7 bases matching TRBD1. The source is an older woman with multiple sclerosis. DNA for the CDR3: TGCGCCAGCAGCTCAGACAGGGCAAATTCACCCCTCCACTTT. Amino acid sequence: CASSSDRANSPLHF.